The rows below give T cell receptor beta chains drawn from one sample of a study of memory CD4+ T cells and cytomegalovirus serostatus. This table comes from immunoSEQ multiplex PCR, and its TCRdb copy is limited to in-frame clones, with some not included. Of about 25,000 clones listed, roughly 76% were seen once; the top ten hold approximately 1%. Sequencing input: memory CD4+ T cells from blood. These receptor sequences come from an adult in good health and CMV-seronegative. Each CDR3 is given with its conserved first and last residue. D genes are given only for firm matches. Size values are once, few and many counts, or a class for expanded clones, and some rows have none.

V	D	J	size	DNA	CDR3
TRBV19	.	TRBJ1-4	.	TGTGCCAGTAGTACCGCCCCGGAGGAAGAAAAACTGTTTTTT	CASSTAPEEEKLFF
TRBV21-1	.	TRBJ2-2	.	TGTGCCAGCAGCAAATTTAATCGCCCCGGGGAGCTGTTTTTT	CASSKFNRPGELFF
TRBV9	TRBD1	TRBJ1-1	.	TGTGCCAGCAGCGTGGGGGGGGACAGGGCGAACACTGAAGCTTTCTTT	CASSVGGDRANTEAFF
TRBV5-1	TRBD1	TRBJ1-4	.	TGCGCCAGCAGCCCAGGGGGTGATGAAAAACTGTTTTTT	CASSPGGDEKLFF
TRBV19	.	TRBJ2-1	once	TGTGCCAGTAGTATTGGCCAAAACAATGAGCAGTTCTTC	CASSIGQNNEQFF
TRBV6-6	TRBD1	TRBJ1-6	.	TGTGCCAGCAGAGAACCGGGACAGAAAGGTTCACCCCTCCACTTT	CASREPGQKGSPLHF
TRBV11-3	.	TRBJ2-2	.	TGTGCCAGCACTAAAGGAACGGGAGACACCGGGGAGCTGTTTTTT	CASTKGTGDTGELFF
TRBV7-2	TRBD1	TRBJ2-7	.	TGTGCCAGCACTGGACAGGACTCCTACGAGCAGTACTTC	CASTGQDSYEQYF
TRBV5-1	TRBD2	TRBJ2-5	few	TGCGCCAGCAGCTTTACTAGCGGGCGAGAGACCCAGTACTTC	CASSFTSGRETQYF
TRBV7-6	.	TRBJ1-1	.	TGTGCCAGCAGCCGGGGCCCGAACACTGAAGCTTTCTTT	CASSRGPNTEAFF
TRBV28	TRBD2	TRBJ2-7	.	TGTGCCAGCAGAAGTTTATATGGGCTAGCGGGTAACTCCTACGAGCAGTACTTC	CASRSLYGLAGNSYEQYF
TRBV9	.	TRBJ1-1	few	TGTGCCAGCAGTCGTCAGGGGAACACTGAAGCTTTCTTT	CASSRQGNTEAFF
TRBV29-1	.	TRBJ2-1	.	TGCAGCGTAGGTACTGAGCAGTTCTTC	CSVGTEQFF
TRBV7-2	TRBD1	TRBJ2-2	.	TGTGCCAGCAGCCCCCACGGACAGGCCTACGGGGAGCTGTTTTTT	CASSPHGQAYGELFF
TRBV5-1	.	TRBJ1-1	few	TGCGCCAGCACTTTAGCGGGAGGATCCATGAACACTGAAGCTTTCTTT	CASTLAGGSMNTEAFF
TRBV5-1	.	TRBJ2-1	.	TGCGCCAGCAGCCGAGCCCTAGGTAGCGCAAGTGTCAATGAGCAGTTCTTC	CASSRALGSASVNEQFF
TRBV7-2	TRBD2	TRBJ2-3	.	TGTGCCAGCAGCGCAGGGACTAGCGGGTTCACAGATACGCAGTATTTT	CASSAGTSGFTDTQYF
TRBV2	TRBD1	TRBJ2-7	.	TGTGCCAGCAGGAACGGGGACAGCAATAGCGAGCAGTACTTC	CASRNGDSNSEQYF
TRBV30	TRBD1	TRBJ2-1	.	TGTGCCTGGAATGGACAGGTTCACAATGAGCAGTTCTTC	CAWNGQVHNEQFF
TRBV19	TRBD1	TRBJ2-5	.	TGTGCCAGTAGTATTGGACAGGGGTACCAAGAGACCCAGTACTTC	CASSIGQGYQETQYF
TRBV7-2	TRBD1	TRBJ2-5	.	TGTGCCAGCAGCAGTACCCAGGGGGCTTACGGAGAGACCCAGTACTTC	CASSSTQGAYGETQYF
TRBV6-5	.	TRBJ1-4	.	TGTGCCAGCGGGGGTGTTTCAACTAATGAAAAACTGTTTTTT	CASGGVSTNEKLFF
TRBV4-3	.	TRBJ1-1	.	TGCGCCAGCAGCCAAGATGGAACCACTGAAGCTTTCTTT	CASSQDGTTEAFF
TRBV30	.	TRBJ2-5	.	TGTGCCTGTTCCGAGGGGAACCAAGAGACCCAGTACTTC	CACSEGNQETQYF
TRBV19	.	TRBJ1-2	.	TGTGCCAGTAGTATCCGTATTTTGGACTATGGCTACACCTTC	CASSIRILDYGYTF
TRBV14	.	TRBJ2-3	.	TGTGCCAGCAGCCAATACGGGGGCATGGCAGATACGCAGTATTTT	CASSQYGGMADTQYF
TRBV12-5	.	TRBJ2-2	.	TGTGCTAGTGGTGCCAGGGTGCCTTTCCCCGGGGAGCTGTTTTTT	CASGARVPFPGELFF
TRBV7-9	.	TRBJ1-2	.	TGTGCCAGCAGCTTAGTTGGGCAGAGGAGGGGTGGCTACACCTTC	CASSLVGQRRGGYTF
TRBV5-1	TRBD2	TRBJ2-7	.	TGCGCCAGCAGCTTGGGGATAGCGGGAGGATCCTACGAGCAGTACTTC	CASSLGIAGGSYEQYF
TRBV4-1	.	TRBJ1-1	.	TGCGCCAGCAGCCAAGATTTTTGGCAGGGAGAAGCTTTCTTT	CASSQDFWQGEAFF
TRBV29-1	TRBD1	TRBJ2-1	once	TGCAGCGCCGACAGGGCGAATGAGCAGTTCTTC	CSADRANEQFF
TRBV6-6	.	TRBJ2-7	few	TGTGCCAGCAGTTACTCCCAGGGACCCTACGAGCAGTACTTC	CASSYSQGPYEQYF
TRBV14	.	TRBJ2-5	.	TGTGCCAGCAGCCAAGGGATAGGAGAGACCCAGTACTTC	CASSQGIGETQYF
TRBV4-2	TRBD1	TRBJ2-7	.	TGTGCCAGCAACCGGGACAGGGCCTCCTACGAGCAGTACTTC	CASNRDRASYEQYF
TRBV18	TRBD1	TRBJ1-5	.	TGTGCCAGCTCACCCGACAGGGGGCAGGAACAGCCCCAGCATTTT	CASSPDRGQEQPQHF
TRBV6-5	TRBD1	TRBJ2-7	.	TGTGCCAGCGGGACAGGACAGACGAAGATGTACGAGCAGTACTTC	CASGTGQTKMYEQYF
TRBV20-1	.	TRBJ1-1	.	TGCAGTGCTCCAGAGCAGAAAGCTTTCTTT	CSAPEQKAFF
TRBV6-6	.	TRBJ1-3	.	TGTGCCAGCAGTTACGGGGACACCCCTGGAAACACCATATATTTT	CASSYGDTPGNTIYF
TRBV28	TRBD2	TRBJ2-3	.	TGTGCCAGCAGCCTCATACAGGGAAAGCGGGAGTGGGACACAGATACGCAGTATTTT	CASSLIQGKREWDTDTQYF
TRBV4-2	.	TRBJ1-5	.	TGTGCCAGCAGCCAAGATTTCGGGGGTGGTCAGCCCCAGCATTTT	CASSQDFGGGQPQHF
TRBV10-3	TRBD1	TRBJ1-2	.	TGTGCCATCAGTGAGCATATCGGGACAGGGACGTATGGCTACACCTTC	CAISEHIGTGTYGYTF